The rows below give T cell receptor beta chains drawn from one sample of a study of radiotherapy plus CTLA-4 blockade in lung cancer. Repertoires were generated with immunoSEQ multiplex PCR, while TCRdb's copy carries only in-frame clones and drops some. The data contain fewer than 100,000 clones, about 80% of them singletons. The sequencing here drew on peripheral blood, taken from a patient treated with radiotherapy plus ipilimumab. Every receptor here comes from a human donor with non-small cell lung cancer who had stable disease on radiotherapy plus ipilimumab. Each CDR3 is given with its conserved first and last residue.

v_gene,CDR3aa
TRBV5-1,CASSWDRAEGDEQYF
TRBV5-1,CASSLATASGSAEAFF
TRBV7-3,CASSFRTAGTNEQFF
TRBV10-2,CASSESTRDQPQHF
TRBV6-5,CASSAGLAPREQFF
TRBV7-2,CASSSRQGGSEQFF
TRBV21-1,CASSNRGASDEQFF
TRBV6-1,CASSDPPQGMSNQPQHF
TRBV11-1,CASSGMEETQYF
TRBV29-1,CSVGRGGVGEKLFF
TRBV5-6,CASSSDTDTEAFF
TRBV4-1,CASSQEGVPNTGELFF
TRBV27,CASSSTKTSGTSYEQYF
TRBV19,CASSSSGQPQHF
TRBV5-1,CASSPDLAADTQYF
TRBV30,CAWRGAGGAGFNQPQHF